This paragraph covers one T cell receptor beta chain sequence. Its antigen is not known. TCRdb re-analysed the 5' RACE reads in MiXCR, keeping a single row per CDR3 protein. The sample carries around 250,000 distinct CDR3 sequences, approximately 11% recorded once. V dropped 2 bases and J dropped 2 bases, with 16 bases sitting between them. Germline V lookup: CDR1 SGHTA, CDR2 FQGTGA. CDR3 length: 17 residues. These data belong to a study of identical twins. Whole-study findings and limits: Researchers reported excess low generation probability among twin-shared out-of-frame alpha sequences. Memory repertoires lacked the insertion deficit that abundant cord blood beta clonotypes showed.

The sample was also reused in another study, on yellow fever vaccine responses in identical twins.

The sequenced sample consisted of memory (CD45RO+) T cells sorted from blood. V usage is TRBV7-3 and J usage is TRBJ2-1, with a tentative D call TRBD2 (6 bases). The sequence derives from a woman aged 18-30 years in good health. This CDR3 is CASSLPATREAYNEQFF. The CDR3 nucleotides read TGTGCCAGCAGCTTACCAGCGACTAGAGAGGCCTACAATGAGCAGTTCTTC.